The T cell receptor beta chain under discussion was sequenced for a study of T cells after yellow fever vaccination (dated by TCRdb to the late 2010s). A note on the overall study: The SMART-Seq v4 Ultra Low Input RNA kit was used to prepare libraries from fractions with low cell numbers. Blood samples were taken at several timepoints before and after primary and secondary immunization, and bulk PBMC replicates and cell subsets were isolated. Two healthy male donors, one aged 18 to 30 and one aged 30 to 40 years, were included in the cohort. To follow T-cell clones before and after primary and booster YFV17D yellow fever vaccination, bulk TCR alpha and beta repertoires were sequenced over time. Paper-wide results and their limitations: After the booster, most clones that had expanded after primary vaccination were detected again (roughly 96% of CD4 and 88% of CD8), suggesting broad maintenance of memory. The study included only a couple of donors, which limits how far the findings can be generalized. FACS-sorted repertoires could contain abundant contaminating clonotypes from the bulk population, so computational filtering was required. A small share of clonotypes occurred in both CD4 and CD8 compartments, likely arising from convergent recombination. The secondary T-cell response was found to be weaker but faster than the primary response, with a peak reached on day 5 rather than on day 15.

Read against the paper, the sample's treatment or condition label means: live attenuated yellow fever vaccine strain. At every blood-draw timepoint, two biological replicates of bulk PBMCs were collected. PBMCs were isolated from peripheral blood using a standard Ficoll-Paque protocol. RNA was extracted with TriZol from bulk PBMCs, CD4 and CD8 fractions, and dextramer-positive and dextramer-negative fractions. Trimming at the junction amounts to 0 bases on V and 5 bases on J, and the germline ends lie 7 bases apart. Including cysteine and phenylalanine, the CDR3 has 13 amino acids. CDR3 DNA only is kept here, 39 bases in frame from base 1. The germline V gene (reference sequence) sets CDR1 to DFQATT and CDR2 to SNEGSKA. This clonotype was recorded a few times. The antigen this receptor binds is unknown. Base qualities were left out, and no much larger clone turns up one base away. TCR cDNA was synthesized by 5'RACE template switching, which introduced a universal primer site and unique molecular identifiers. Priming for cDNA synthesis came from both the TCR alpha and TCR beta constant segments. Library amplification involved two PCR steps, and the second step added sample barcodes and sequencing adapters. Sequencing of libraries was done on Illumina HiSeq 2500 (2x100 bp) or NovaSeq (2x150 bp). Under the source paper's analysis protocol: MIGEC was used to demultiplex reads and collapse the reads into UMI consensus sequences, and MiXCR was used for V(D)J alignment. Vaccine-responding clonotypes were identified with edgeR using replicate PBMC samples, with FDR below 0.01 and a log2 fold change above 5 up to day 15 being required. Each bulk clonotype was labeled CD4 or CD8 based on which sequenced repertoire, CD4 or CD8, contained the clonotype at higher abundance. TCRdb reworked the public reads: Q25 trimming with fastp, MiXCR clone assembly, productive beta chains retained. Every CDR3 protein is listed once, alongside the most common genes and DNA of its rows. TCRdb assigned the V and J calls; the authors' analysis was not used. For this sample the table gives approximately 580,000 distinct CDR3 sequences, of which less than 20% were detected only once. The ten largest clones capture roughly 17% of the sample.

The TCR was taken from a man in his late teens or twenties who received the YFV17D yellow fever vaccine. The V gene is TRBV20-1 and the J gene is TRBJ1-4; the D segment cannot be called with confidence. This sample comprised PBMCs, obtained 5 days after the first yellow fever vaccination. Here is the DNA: TGCAGTGCTAGAGACAGCGGCAATGAAAAACTGTTTTTT. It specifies CSARDSGNEKLFF.